The 19 T cell receptor beta chains given below trace back to one sample, sequenced in a study of immune heterogeneity within non-small cell lung tumors. Bulk tumor genomic DNA served as template, at 550 to 700 ng per sample. Biopsies, several per primary tumor and spaced far apart, were collected during surgery. With untreated, newly diagnosed non-small cell lung cancer, the patients went on to undergo curative surgery. TCR beta CDR3 was amplified by multiplex PCR, first round approximately 9 cycles, 32 V and 13 J primers. TCRdb used MiXCR to reprocess the multiplex PCR reads, holding one entry per CDR3 protein. The profile shows roughly 13,000 distinct CDR3 sequences, about 25% of them singletons. Input material: lung tumor tissue. The receptors stem from a man aged 50 to 60 with non-small cell lung cancer.

Many counts were recorded for this clonotype. The V gene is TRBV28, the J gene TRBJ2-3; 7 nucleotides match TRBD1. J gave up 0 bases and V 6 bases, and 6 bases lay outside the gene matches. The CDR3 is 15 residues long. Germline V gives CDR1 MDHEN, CDR2 SYDVKM. CDR3 DNA: TGTGCCAGCAGCCAACAGGGGACAAGCACAGATACGCAGTATTTT. The encoded protein is CASSQQGTSTDTQYF.

Only one count was recorded for this clonotype. This could be a read error, since a much larger clone is one nucleotide away. The chain's CDR3 is CASSFPTVLAEETQYF. The CDR3, as DNA: TGTGCCAGCAGCTTCCCAACGGTACTAGCGGAAGAGACCCAGTACTTC. This chain connects TRBV7-9 to TRBJ2-5; 8 nucleotides align to TRBD2. CDR1 is SEHNR, CDR2 FQNEAQ, per germline (reference sequence). J was trimmed by 3 bases and V by 3 bases; bases with no gene match: 9. This CDR3 comprises 16 residues.

The chain joins TRBV30 to TRBJ1-1, with unresolved D. The ends were cut back, 3 bases at V and 1 base at J, with 12 bases in the middle. This CDR3 spans 14 amino acids. CDR1 is GTSNPN, CDR2 SVGIG, per germline (reference sequence). The CDR3 loop reads CAWRSVRENTEAFF. The CDR3, as DNA: TGTGCCTGGAGGAGTGTTCGAGAGAACACTGAAGCTTTCTTT.

Comments on this clonotype: One end of the junction is discordant with germline, which a read error may explain. The chain has TRBV7-8 and TRBJ2-1, with D unclear. The CDR3 has 16 residues. CDR1 is SGHVS, CDR2 FQNEAQ, per germline. Here the CDR3 DNA reads TGTGCCAGCATCTTAGACATCTCAAGCTCCTACAATGAGCAGTTCTTC. This translates into CASILDISSSYNEQFF.

This clonotype occurred many times. This chain uses TRBV2 with TRBJ2-3; D perhaps matches TRBD1 (5 bases). Trimming took off 8 bases at V and 3 bases at J, with 9 bases between the two ends. Germline CDR1 and CDR2: SNHLY and FYNNEI. The CDR3 is made up of 12 amino acids. The CDR3 bases are TGTGCCAGCGGTCAGGGTACAGATACGCAGTATTTT. Translating gives CASGQGTDTQYF. Complete variable domain (other parts from reference TRBV2 and TRBJ2-3): EPEVTQTPSHQVTQMGQEVILRCVPISNHLYFYWYRQILGQKVEFLVSFYNNEISEKSEIFDDQFSVERPDGSNFTLKIRSTKLEDSAMYFCASGQGTDTQYFGPGTRLTVL.

This clonotype was counted ten times or more. V is TRBV7-6 and J is TRBJ2-7; the match to TRBD2 covers 8 bases. V trimming: 4 bases; J trimming: 2 bases; junction bases outside the gene matches: 7. Germline V gene data show CDR1 as SGHVS and CDR2 as FNYEAQ. The CDR3 loop spans 15 amino acids. The CDR3 here is CASSSRDGGAYEQYF. The CDR3 coding sequence is TGTGCCAGCAGCTCCCGAGACGGGGGGGCCTACGAGCAGTACTTC.

This clonotype showed up just a few times. A read error may be the cause here, since a much bigger clone is one base away. V usage is TRBV6-8 and J usage is TRBJ2-2, with D maybe TRBD2 (7 bases). CDR1 and CDR2 (germline): MNHGY, SAAAGT. The CDR3 loop spans 15 amino acids. The CDR3 protein is CASPEGGANTGGLFF. As DNA, the CDR3 is TGTGCCAGTCCGGAGGGGGGGGCGAACACCGGGGGGCTGTTTTTT.

This clonotype qualifies as medium-sized (0.01 to 0.1%). This chain uses TRBV6-1 with TRBJ1-6, with no clear D. Trimming cost V 4 bases and J 10 bases, with 14 bases left between them. The CDR3 totals 14 residues. From germline, CDR1 is MNHNS and CDR2 SASEGT. This CDR3 reads CASSVSEGYSPLHF. CDR3 nucleotides: TGTGCCAGCAGTGTTTCGGAGGGCTACTCACCCCTCCACTTT.

This clonotype was seen many times. The J gene is TRBJ1-1, the V gene TRBV20-1; 11 bases are a match to TRBD1. The CDR3 totals 16 residues. In germline, CDR1 is DFQATT, CDR2 SNEGSKA (reference sequence). V shed 1 base, J shed 0 bases, and the junction held 4 bases outside the gene matches. The CDR3 sequence is CSARGDRGNLNTEAFF. CDR3 sequence (DNA): TGCAGTGCTAGAGGGGACAGGGGGAACTTGAACACTGAAGCTTTCTTT.

Regarding this clonotype: A clone one base away is much larger, so this may be a read error. This chain joins TRBV10-3 and TRBJ2-1; TRBD2 agrees at 8 bases. The V segment lost 2 bases and the J segment 2 bases; nucleotides outside the gene matches: 2. The CDR3 length is 15 residues. Germline CDR1 ENHRY, CDR2 SYGVKD. CDR3 residues: CAISEPGGAYNEQFF. In DNA, the CDR3 is TGTGCCATCAGTGAGCCGGGAGGGGCCTACAATGAGCAGTTCTTC.

This clonotype was counted ten times or more. This chain joins TRBV14 and TRBJ2-1, with D hard to call. Per the germline V gene, CDR1 is SGHDN and CDR2 is FVKESK. Trimming cost V 1 base and J 0 bases, with 4 bases left between them. The CDR3 spans 14 residues. The CDR3 bases are TGTGCCAGCAGCCAAGGGAGCTCCTACAATGAGCAGTTCTTC. It is translated as CASSQGSSYNEQFF.

Note on this clonotype: Since a much larger clone is just one base distant, this may be a read error. The chain joins TRBV5-6 to TRBJ1-5, with a tentative D call TRBD1 (5 bases). Per the germline V gene, CDR1 is SGHDT and CDR2 is YYEEEE. CDR3 length: 15 residues. The CDR3 DNA reads TGTTCCAGCAGCTTGGCAGGGTTTAGCAATCAGCCCCAGCATTTT. It translates to CSSSLAGFSNQPQHF.

V gene TRBV19 combines with J gene TRBJ2-3; D may be TRBD2 (6 bases). Germline CDR1 is LNHDA and CDR2 is SQIVND (reference sequence). CDR3 size: 14 residues. The V gene lost 9 bases and the J gene lost 5 bases, with 18 bases spanning the gap. Here the CDR3 reads CASRDSRAQDTQYF. In DNA, the CDR3 is TGTGCCAGCCGGGACTCGAGAGCCCAAGATACGCAGTATTTT.

This clonotype was recorded once. One end of the junction does not line up with germline, which may come from a read error. This chain links TRBV5-5 with TRBJ1-4; maybe TRBD1 (6 bases). Germline V CDR1 and CDR2: SGHKS, YYEKEE (reference sequence). This CDR3 has 16 residues. The CDR3 region is CASRTSTGTTNDKLFF. The CDR3 nucleotides read TGTGCCAGCAGGACGTCTACAGGGACAACTAATGATAAACTGTTTTTT.

Within the sample, this clonotype is medium-sized. The chain employs TRBV5-8 and TRBJ2-1; 12 bases are a match to TRBD2. Germline CDR1 is SGHTS and CDR2 is YDEGEE. The CDR3 extends over 15 amino acids. The trim removed 4 bases at V and 10 bases at J, leaving 9 bases unmatched. The CDR3 DNA reads TGTGCCAGCAGCCATTGGACTAGCGGGGCCCCCGAGCAGTTCTTC. Its translation is CASSHWTSGAPEQFF. The full variable domain, rest sourced from reference TRBV5-8 and TRBJ2-1, is EAGVTQSPTHLIKTRGQQATLRCSPISGHTSVYWYQQALGLGLQFLLWYDEGEERNRGNFPPRFSGRQFPNYSSELNVNALELEDSALYLCASSHWTSGAPEQFFGPGTRLTVL.

This clonotype is medium-sized in the sample. The chain combines TRBV6-5 with TRBJ1-3, with a weak D call TRBD1 (5 bases). The CDR3 is made up of 14 amino acids. CDR1 is MNHEY and CDR2 is SVGAGI in the germline V gene. V gave up 2 bases and J gave up 0 bases, with 5 bases separating them. The CDR3 bases are TGTGCCAGCAGTTACGGACACTCTGGAAACACCATATATTTT. Its translation: CASSYGHSGNTIYF.

In this sample, this clonotype is medium-sized. The rearrangement links TRBV27 to TRBJ1-2, with TRBD1 identical over 9 bases. Germline CDR1 reads MNHEY; CDR2 reads SMNVEV (reference sequence). The CDR3 has 17 amino acids. With V trimmed by 3 bases and J by 3 bases, 11 bases remained unmatched. The CDR3 bases are TGTGCCAGCAGTTTCCGATCGGGACAGGGCCTCGACTATGGCTACACCTTC. Translating it yields CASSFRSGQGLDYGYTF.

This clonotype appeared many times. CDR3 region: CASSGVIRNQPQHF. For the CDR3, the DNA is TGTGCCAGCAGTGGAGTCATTCGGAATCAGCCCCAGCATTTT. V is TRBV6-1 and J is TRBJ1-5; D remains unclear. The CDR3 consists of 14 residues. V shed 4 bases and J shed 4 bases, with 11 bases lying between them. Looked up from germline, CDR1 is MNHNS and CDR2 is SASEGT.

By sample fraction, this clonotype is medium-sized. The V call is TRBV5-1, the J call TRBJ1-1, with a weak D call TRBD1 (5 bases). Germline values: CDR1 SGHRS, CDR2 YFSETQ. Trimming removed 0 bases from V and 8 bases from J, with 17 bases in between. The CDR3 extends over 15 amino acids. The CDR3 protein is CASSLDLGTPLEAFF. The CDR3 coding sequence is TGCGCCAGCAGCTTGGATCTGGGGACCCCACTGGAAGCTTTCTTT.